This T cell receptor beta chain was recorded in a study of radiotherapy plus CTLA-4 blockade in lung cancer. Whole-study results and caveats: Early clone dynamics of blood T cells, plus interferon-beta, reportedly predicted response best. In blood, tumor-derived TCR clones expanded after radiotherapy plus ipilimumab.

Regarding this clone: What it binds is unknown.

Assay: immunoSEQ multiplex PCR; the TCRdb copy retains only in-frame clones and omits some. Of about 48,000 clones detected, about 86% appear once; the ten largest clones hold about a sixth. From germline, CDR1 is SGHTA and CDR2 FQGTGA. This CDR3 has 15 residues. V was pared by 5 bases and J by 4 bases, with 2 bases of the junction left unmatched. The gene calls are TRBV7-3 and TRBJ2-1; 13 nucleotides line up with TRBD2. The clonotype originates from a human donor with non-small cell lung cancer that progressed on radiotherapy plus ipilimumab. Some clones in this sample may be carry-over from other donors' samples. This material consisted of peripheral blood, taken from a patient treated with radiotherapy plus ipilimumab. This chain's CDR3 is CASSRGLAGYNEQFF. The CDR3 nucleotides read TGTGCCAGCAGCCGGGGACTAGCGGGGTACAATGAGCAGTTCTTC.